This TCR beta chain was identified in a study of cytotoxic CD8 clonotypes in ibrutinib-treated CLL. With 4 bases removed from V and 6 bases from J, the gap between germline ends came to 17 bases. The CDR3 is 14 residues long. Germline CDR1 is SGHRS and CDR2 is YFSETQ. Sequencing used immunoSEQ multiplex PCR; TCRdb keeps in-frame clones, though not all of them. The sample carries approximately 50,000 clones, under 75% recorded once. The chain couples TRBV5-1 to TRBJ2-7; D is possibly TRBD1 or TRBD2 (8 bases each). This sample comprised PBMCs, obtained after 12 months of ibrutinib treatment. This clonotype was obtained from a human donor with chronic lymphocytic leukemia. The CDR3 DNA follows: TGCGCCAGCAGCCAGGACAGGGCGGGGGGCGAGCAGTACTTC. Residues: CASSQDRAGGEQYF. The entire variable domain, with the rest obtained from reference TRBV5-1 and TRBJ2-7, is as follows: KAGVTQTPRYLIKTRGQQVTLSCSPISGHRSVSWYQQTPGQGLQFLFEYFSETQRNKGNFPGRFSGRQFSNSRSEMNVSTLELGDSALYLCASSQDRAGGEQYFGPGTRLTVT.